This T cell receptor beta chain appears in the sequencing data of a study of response to subunit inactivated influenza vaccine. Remarks on this clonotype: As yet, its antigen is unknown.

Each CDR3 protein gets one entry after TCRdb re-called the RT-PCR reads with MiXCR. Among roughly 670,000 distinct CDR3 sequences listed, 14% were seen once. The CDR3 covers 15 residues. Germline V CDR1 and CDR2: LGHNA, YSLEER. Germline trimming cut 4 bases from V and 5 bases from J; bases unmatched to any gene: 9. Overall study results and limits: Each seasonal flu vaccination may recruit only limited new T cells, authors suggested.

This chain joins TRBV4-3 and TRBJ1-2, with TRBD1 identical over 8 bases. Material: PBMCs from blood, obtained 14 to 15 days before vaccination. This sequence originates from a man aged 45 to 65 who received an inactivated influenza vaccine. In nucleotides, the CDR3 is TGCGCCAGCAGCCCTTATTCCCAGGGGGCATATGGCTACACCTTC. Encoded protein: CASSPYSQGAYGYTF.